This T cell receptor beta chain is drawn from a study of blood T cells in healthy people across ages. About the research overall: Roughly one uniquely barcoded beta molecule per two T cells was captured.

PCR was performed a second time for about 6 to 12 cycles using a sample-barcoded 5' primer and a J-beta primer mix. A single record per CDR3 protein comes from TCRdb applying MiXCR to the 5' RACE reads. This sample has 850,000 to 1,000,000 distinct CDR3 sequences, with about 44% found just once. Points on this clonotype: Its specificity is not known.

Study results and limitations: Shifts in expanded clonotypes may have been confounded by donor CMV status, which was unknown.

Germline V gene lookup returns CDR1 MNHEY and CDR2 SVGAGI. The length of the CDR3 is 13 residues. V was shortened by 4 bases and J by 4 bases, with 10 bases between the two germline ends. The clonotype was recovered from a man aged 25-40 years in good health. The sample comprised blood. The chain couples TRBV6-5 to TRBJ1-2; D is undetermined. The CDR3 sequence is CASSCALCYGYTF. In nucleotides, the CDR3 is TGTGCCAGCAGTTGCGCCCTGTGCTATGGCTACACCTTC.